The 8 T cell receptor beta chains below were found in one sample sequenced in a study of blood T cell repertoires in COVID-19. Generated by immunoSEQ multiplex PCR, the TCRdb table keeps only in-frame clones and is missing some. The sample holds over 100,000 clones, over 60% seen once. The specimen sequenced was peripheral blood. Receptor source: a human donor in a cohort sampled during active or convalescent COVID-19.

This sequence joins TRBV7-3 and TRBJ2-1; 14 bases agree with TRBD2. CDR1 and CDR2 from the germline V gene are SGHTA and FQGTGA. J was trimmed by 1 base and V by 2 bases; bases with no gene match: 4. This CDR3 comprises 18 residues. The CDR3 reads CASSLGLAGGWSYNEQFF. CDR3 bases: TGTGCCAGCAGCTTAGGACTAGCGGGAGGATGGTCCTACAATGAGCAGTTCTTC.

This chain links TRBV19 with TRBJ2-3; 7 bases align to TRBD1. Germline assignment: CDR1 LNHDA and CDR2 SQIVND (reference sequence). CDR3 length: 15 amino acids. V lost 6 bases and J lost 1; bases outside the gene matches: 7. The CDR3 nucleotides are TGTGCCAGTAGCCATGACAGGGTTGGCACAGATACGCAGTATTTT. Encoded protein: CASSHDRVGTDTQYF.

This clone was detected only once. V usage is TRBV5-1 and J usage is TRBJ1-1; a weak D match, TRBD1 (5 bases). Trimming cost V 0 bases and J 8 bases, with 17 bases left between them. Germline V gene lookup returns CDR1 SGHRS and CDR2 YFSETQ. The CDR3 runs to 15 residues. DNA for the CDR3: TGCGCCAGCAGCTTGGTCCCTGGGGCGACCGGAGAAGCTTTCTTT. It encodes CASSLVPGATGEAFF.

J is TRBJ2-2 and V is TRBV5-1, with 7 bases fitting TRBD2. This CDR3 spans 16 amino acids. The germline V gene encodes CDR1 SGHRS and CDR2 YFSETQ. V was clipped by 0 bases and J by 4 bases; unmatched bases: 6. CDR3 loop: CASSLVIAGGTGELFF. The CDR3 DNA is TGCGCCAGCAGCTTGGTGATAGCGGGCGGCACCGGGGAGCTGTTTTTT.

J is TRBJ2-7 and V is TRBV28; weak D call: TRBD1 (5 bases). Trimming left V 1 base short and J 0 bases short, with 10 bases between. The V gene's germline CDR1 is MDHEN and CDR2 SYDVKM. CDR3 length: 15 amino acids. This CDR3 is CASSLFGQGSYEQYF. The CDR3 nucleotides are TGTGCCAGCAGTTTATTTGGGCAGGGCTCCTACGAGCAGTACTTC.

The gene calls are TRBV5-4 and TRBJ1-3; 7 bases match TRBD1. This CDR3 is built from 15 residues. Germline V gives CDR1 SGHNT, CDR2 YYREEE (reference sequence). J was trimmed by 4 bases and V by 3 bases; bases with no gene match: 7. The CDR3 sequence is CASSSGGRGGNTIYF. In DNA form, the CDR3 reads TGTGCCAGCAGCTCAGGGGGACGCGGGGGAAACACCATATATTTT.

V usage is TRBV10-2 and J usage is TRBJ1-4, with D possibly being TRBD1 (5 bases). V was cut by 6 bases and J by 0 bases, with 23 bases left in between. The CDR3 is 19 amino acids. CDR1 is WSHSY and CDR2 is SAAADI in the germline V gene. The CDR3: CASRPVGQVVSSTNEKLFF. CDR3 in DNA: TGCGCCAGCAGACCGGTGGGGCAGGTGGTTTCGTCAACTAATGAAAAACTGTTTTTT.

This chain joins TRBV24-1 and TRBJ2-2; 9 nucleotides match TRBD2. CDR1 is KGHDR and CDR2 is SFDVKD in the germline V gene. This CDR3 spans 18 amino acids. Trimming at V came to 4 bases and at J to 1 base, leaving 9 bases not matched to a gene. This CDR3 is CATSETSGIKKNTGELFF. The CDR3 DNA sequence: TGTGCCACCAGTGAGACTAGCGGCATAAAAAAGAACACCGGGGAGCTGTTTTTT.